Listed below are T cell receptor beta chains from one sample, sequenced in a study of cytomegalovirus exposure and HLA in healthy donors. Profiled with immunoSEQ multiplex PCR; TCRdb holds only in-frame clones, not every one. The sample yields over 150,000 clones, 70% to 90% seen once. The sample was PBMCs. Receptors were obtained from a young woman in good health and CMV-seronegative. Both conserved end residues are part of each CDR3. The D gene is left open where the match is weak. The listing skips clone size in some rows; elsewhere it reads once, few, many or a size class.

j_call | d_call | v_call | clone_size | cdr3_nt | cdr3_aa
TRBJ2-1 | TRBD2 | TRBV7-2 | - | TGTGCCAGCAGCCTACGACTAGCGGGAGAGTACAATGAGCAGTTCTTC | CASSLRLAGEYNEQFF
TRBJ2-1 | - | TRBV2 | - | TGTGCCAGCCGGGCCCACCCGAACTACAATGAGCAGTTCTTC | CASRAHPNYNEQFF
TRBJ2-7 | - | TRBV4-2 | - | TGTGCCAGCAGCCCAGGGACCGATTCCTACGAGCAGTACTTC | CASSPGTDSYEQYF
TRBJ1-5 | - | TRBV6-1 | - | TGTGCCAGCAGTGAAGCCGGCTTTGCCTCTTCGGCGAATCAGCCCCAGCATTTT | CASSEAGFASSANQPQHF
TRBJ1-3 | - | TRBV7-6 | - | TGTGCCAGCAGCTCGGGGGGGGGAAACACCATATATTTT | CASSSGGGNTIYF
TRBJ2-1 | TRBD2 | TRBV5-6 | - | TGTGCCAGCAGCAACGGACTAGCGGATTCCTACAATGAGCAGTTCTTC | CASSNGLADSYNEQFF
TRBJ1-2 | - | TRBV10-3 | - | TGTGCCATCAGTGAGTCGTCGACAGGTCCTGTTCTAGGTGGCTACACCTTC | CAISESSTGPVLGGYTF
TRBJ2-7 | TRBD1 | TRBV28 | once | TGTGCCAGCAGACGAGAGGGGGCCGCGTACTTC | CASRREGAAYF
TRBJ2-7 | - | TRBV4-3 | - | TGCGCCAGCAGCTTCGGCCGGGACGGGAACTACGAGCAGTACTTC | CASSFGRDGNYEQYF
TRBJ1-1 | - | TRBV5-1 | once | TGCGCCAGCAGTTTACGGGGGATGAACACTGAAGCTTTCTTT | CASSLRGMNTEAFF
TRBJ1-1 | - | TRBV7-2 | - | TGTGCCAGCAGCTTAGCGAGGCGGAGGGCTGAAGCTTTCTTT | CASSLARRRAEAFF
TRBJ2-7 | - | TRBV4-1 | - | TGCGCCAGCAGCCAAGCCCCCCCGGGGCCCGCCGCACCCGAGCAGTACTTC | CASSQAPPGPAAPEQYF
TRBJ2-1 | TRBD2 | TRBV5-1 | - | TGCGCCAGCAGCTTACTAGCGGGAGTCTCCAATGAGCAGTTCTTC | CASSLLAGVSNEQFF
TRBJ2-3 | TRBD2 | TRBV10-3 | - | TGTGCCATCAGTGTTACTAGCGGGGGTACAGATACGCAGTATTTT | CAISVTSGGTDTQYF
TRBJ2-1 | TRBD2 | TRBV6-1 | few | TGTGCCAGCAGTGAAACCGGGACTAGCGGGGCGGATGAGCAGTTCTTC | CASSETGTSGADEQFF
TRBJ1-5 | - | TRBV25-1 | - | TGTGCCAGCGGCGGGACATTAAGCAATCAGCCCCAGCATTTT | CASGGTLSNQPQHF
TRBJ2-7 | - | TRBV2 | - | TGTGCCAGCAGTGAACGGGGGGCCTCCTACGAGCAGTACTTC | CASSERGASYEQYF
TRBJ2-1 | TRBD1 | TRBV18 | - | TGTGCCAGCTCACGGCAAACAGGGGGGTTGCACAATGAGCAGTTCTTC | CASSRQTGGLHNEQFF
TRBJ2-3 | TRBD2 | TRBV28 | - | TGTGCCAGCAAGACGGGAGGCGCAGATACGCAGTATTTT | CASKTGGADTQYF
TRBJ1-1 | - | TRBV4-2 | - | TGTGCCAGCAGCCCCTATGGACAGCATAACATTGAAGCTTTCTTT | CASSPYGQHNIEAFF
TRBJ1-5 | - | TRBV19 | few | TGTGCCAGCAACGGGGTTAGCAATCAGCCCCAGCATTTT | CASNGVSNQPQHF
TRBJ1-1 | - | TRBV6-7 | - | TGTGCCAGCAGTTACTCGAACGGGGGGCGGGCCGCTGAAGCTTTCTTT | CASSYSNGGRAAEAFF
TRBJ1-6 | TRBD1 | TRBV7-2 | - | TGTGCCAGCAGCCCCTACCGACAGGGCTGGTCACCCCTCCACTTT | CASSPYRQGWSPLHF
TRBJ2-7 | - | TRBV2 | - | TGTGCCAGCAGCGAATCTGGGGGCTCCTACGAGCAGTACTTC | CASSESGGSYEQYF
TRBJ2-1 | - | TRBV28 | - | TGTGCCAGCAGTTTCTACGGGAGCTACAATGAGCAGTTCTTC | CASSFYGSYNEQFF
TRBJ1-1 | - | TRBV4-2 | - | TGTGCCAGCAGCCAAGAGAGGGACCACACTGAAGCTTTCTTT | CASSQERDHTEAFF
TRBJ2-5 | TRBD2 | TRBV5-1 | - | TGCGCCAGCAGACAGACTAGCGGGAGGTCGGAGACCCAGTACTTC | CASRQTSGRSETQYF